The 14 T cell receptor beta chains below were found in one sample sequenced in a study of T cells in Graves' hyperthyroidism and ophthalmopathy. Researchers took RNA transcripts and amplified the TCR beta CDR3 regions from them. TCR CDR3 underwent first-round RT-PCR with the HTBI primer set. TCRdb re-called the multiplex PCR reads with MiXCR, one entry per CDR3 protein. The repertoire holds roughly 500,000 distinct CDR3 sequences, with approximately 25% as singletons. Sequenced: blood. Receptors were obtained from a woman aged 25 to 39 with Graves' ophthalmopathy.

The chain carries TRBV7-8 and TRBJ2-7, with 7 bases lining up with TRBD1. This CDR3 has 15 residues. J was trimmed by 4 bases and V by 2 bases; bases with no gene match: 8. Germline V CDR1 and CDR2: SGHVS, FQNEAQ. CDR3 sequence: CASSLFLGGDYEQYF. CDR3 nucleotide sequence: TGTGCCAGCAGCTTATTTCTAGGGGGCGATTACGAGCAGTACTTC.

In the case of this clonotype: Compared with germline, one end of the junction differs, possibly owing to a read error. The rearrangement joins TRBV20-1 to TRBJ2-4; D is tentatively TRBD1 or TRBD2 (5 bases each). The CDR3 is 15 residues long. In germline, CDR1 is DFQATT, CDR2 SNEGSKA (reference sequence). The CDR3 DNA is TGCAGTGCCAGCAGGGTGGATGGGACCAAAAACATTAAGTACTTC. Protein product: CSASRVDGTKNIKYF.

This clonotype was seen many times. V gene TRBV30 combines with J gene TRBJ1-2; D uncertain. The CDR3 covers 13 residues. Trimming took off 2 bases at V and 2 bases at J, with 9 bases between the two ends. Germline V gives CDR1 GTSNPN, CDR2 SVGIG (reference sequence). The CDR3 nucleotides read TGTGCCTGGAGTTGGGCAGAAAACTATGGCTACACCTTC. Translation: CAWSWAENYGYTF.

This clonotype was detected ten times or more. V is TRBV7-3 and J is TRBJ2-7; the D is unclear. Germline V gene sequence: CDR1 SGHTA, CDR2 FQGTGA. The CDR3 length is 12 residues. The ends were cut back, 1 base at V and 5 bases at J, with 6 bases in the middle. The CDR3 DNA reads TGTGCCAGCAGCTTAAATCGTCACGAGCAGTACTTC. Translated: CASSLNRHEQYF.

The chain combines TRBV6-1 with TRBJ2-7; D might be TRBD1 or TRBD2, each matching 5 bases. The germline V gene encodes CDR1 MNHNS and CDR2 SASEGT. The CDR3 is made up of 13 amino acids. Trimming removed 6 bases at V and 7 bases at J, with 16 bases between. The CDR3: CASRPTGWGEQYF. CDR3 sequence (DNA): TGTGCCAGCAGACCTACTGGGTGGGGGGAGCAGTACTTC.

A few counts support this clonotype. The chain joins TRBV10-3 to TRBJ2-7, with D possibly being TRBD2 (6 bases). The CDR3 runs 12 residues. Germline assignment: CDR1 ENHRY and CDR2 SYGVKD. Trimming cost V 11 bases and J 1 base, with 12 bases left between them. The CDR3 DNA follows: TGTGCCGTCGGGACTCCGTCCTACGAGCAGTACTTC. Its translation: CAVGTPSYEQYF.

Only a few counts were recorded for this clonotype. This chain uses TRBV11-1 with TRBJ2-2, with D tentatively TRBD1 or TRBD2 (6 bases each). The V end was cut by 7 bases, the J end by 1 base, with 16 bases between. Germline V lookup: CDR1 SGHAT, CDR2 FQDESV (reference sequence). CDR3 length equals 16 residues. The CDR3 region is CASTRPRGQNTGELFF. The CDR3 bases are TGTGCCAGCACCAGACCCCGGGGGCAGAACACCGGGGAGCTGTTTTTT.

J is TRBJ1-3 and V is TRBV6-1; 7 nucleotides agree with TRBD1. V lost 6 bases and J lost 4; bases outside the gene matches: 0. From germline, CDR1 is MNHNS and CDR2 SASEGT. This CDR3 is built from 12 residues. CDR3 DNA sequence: TGTGCCAGCAGAGGGGGCGGAAACACCATATATTTT. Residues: CASRGGGNTIYF.

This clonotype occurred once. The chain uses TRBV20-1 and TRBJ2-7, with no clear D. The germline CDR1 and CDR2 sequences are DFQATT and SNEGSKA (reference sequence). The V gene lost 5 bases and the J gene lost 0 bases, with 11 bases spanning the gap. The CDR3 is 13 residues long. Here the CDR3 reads CSASRLSSYEQYF. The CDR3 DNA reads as TGCAGTGCTTCCAGGCTGAGCTCCTACGAGCAGTACTTC.

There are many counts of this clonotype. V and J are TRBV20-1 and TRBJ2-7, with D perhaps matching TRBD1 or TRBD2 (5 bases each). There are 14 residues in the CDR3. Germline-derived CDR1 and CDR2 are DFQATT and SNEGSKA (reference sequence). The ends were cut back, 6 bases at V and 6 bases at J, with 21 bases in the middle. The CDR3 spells CSAPLRDAQGEQYF. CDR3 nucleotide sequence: TGCAGTGCCCCTTTGAGGGACGCTCAGGGCGAGCAGTACTTC.

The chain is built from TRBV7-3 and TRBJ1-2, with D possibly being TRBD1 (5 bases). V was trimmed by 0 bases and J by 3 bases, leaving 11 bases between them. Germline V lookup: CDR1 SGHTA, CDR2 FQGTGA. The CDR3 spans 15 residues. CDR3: CASSLTGPGDYGYTF. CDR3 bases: TGTGCCAGCAGCTTAACGGGCCCGGGGGACTATGGCTACACCTTC. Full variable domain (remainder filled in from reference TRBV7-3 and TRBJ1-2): GAGVSQTPSNKVTEKGKYVELRCDPISGHTALYWYRQSLGQGPEFLIYFQGTGAADDSGLPNDRFFAVRPEGSVSTLKIQRTERGDSAVYLCASSLTGPGDYGYTFGSGTRLTVV.

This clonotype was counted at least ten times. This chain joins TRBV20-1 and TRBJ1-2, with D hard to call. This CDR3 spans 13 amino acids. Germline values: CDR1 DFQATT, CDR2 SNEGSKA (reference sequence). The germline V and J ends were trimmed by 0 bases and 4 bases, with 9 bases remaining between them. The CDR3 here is CSARDRGAYGYTF. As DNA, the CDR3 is TGCAGTGCTAGAGATCGGGGAGCCTATGGCTACACCTTC.

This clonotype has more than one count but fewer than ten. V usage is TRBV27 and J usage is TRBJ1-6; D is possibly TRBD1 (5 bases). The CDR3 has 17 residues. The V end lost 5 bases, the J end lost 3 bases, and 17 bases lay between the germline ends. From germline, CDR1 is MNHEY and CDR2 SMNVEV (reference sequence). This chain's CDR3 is CASSHRQFGDYNSPLHF. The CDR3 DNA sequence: TGTGCCAGCAGTCATCGACAGTTTGGGGACTATAATTCACCCCTCCACTTT.

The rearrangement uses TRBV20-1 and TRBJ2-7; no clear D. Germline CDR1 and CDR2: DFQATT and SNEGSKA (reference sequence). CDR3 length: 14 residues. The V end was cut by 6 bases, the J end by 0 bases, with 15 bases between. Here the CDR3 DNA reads TGCAGTGCCTCCCGAGCCCACCCCTCCTACGAGCAGTACTTC. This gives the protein CSASRAHPSYEQYF.